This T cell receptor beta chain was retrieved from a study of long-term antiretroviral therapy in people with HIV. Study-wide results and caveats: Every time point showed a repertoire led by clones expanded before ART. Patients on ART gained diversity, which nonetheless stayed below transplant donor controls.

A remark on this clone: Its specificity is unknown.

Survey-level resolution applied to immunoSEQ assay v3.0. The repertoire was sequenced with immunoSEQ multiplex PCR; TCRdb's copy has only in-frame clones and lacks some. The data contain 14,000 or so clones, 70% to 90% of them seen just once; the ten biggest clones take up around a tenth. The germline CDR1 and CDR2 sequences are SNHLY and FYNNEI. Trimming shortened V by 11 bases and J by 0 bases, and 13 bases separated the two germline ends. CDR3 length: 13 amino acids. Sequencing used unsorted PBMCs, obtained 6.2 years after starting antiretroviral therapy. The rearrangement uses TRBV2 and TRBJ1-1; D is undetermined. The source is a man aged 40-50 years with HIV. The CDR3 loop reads CAGRKLVNTEAFF. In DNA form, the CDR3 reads TGTGCCGGTCGGAAGCTAGTGAACACTGAAGCTTTCTTT.